The sequence of this T cell receptor beta chain was determined in a study of Ad26.COV2.S vaccination and SARS-CoV-2 variants. Study-level background: In the study, Ad26.COV2.S was injected intramuscularly once, or twice 56 days apart. Overall study findings and caveats: From the TCR breadth and depth analyses, total T cell responses may have been underestimated. Among vaccine recipients, spike-specific TCR breadth exceeded that of placebo recipients.

J gave up 6 bases and V 2 bases, and 23 bases lay outside the gene matches. Germline CDR1 MGHRA, CDR2 YSYEKL. This CDR3 comprises 20 residues. Note on this clone: Its antigen is as yet unknown.

The repertoire was sequenced with immunoSEQ multiplex PCR; TCRdb's copy has only in-frame clones and lacks some. The sample contains some 350,000 clones, around 83% of which appear only once. Treatment in this sample: about 20 received Ad26.COV2.S at low or high dose, single or two shots; 5 received placebo; per-sample allocation not given. Following the first vaccine or placebo injection, samples were taken on day 63. This chain uses TRBV4-1 with TRBJ2-3, with 7 bases matching TRBD2. This clonotype originated in a person between 18 and 59 years old who received the Ad26.COV2.S COVID-19 vaccine or a placebo. The specimen comprised peripheral blood, sampled in a trial of Ad26.COV2.S vaccine versus placebo. The CDR3 DNA follows: TGCGCCAGCAGCCAACGCCGGGTACCGGGACTACCCTCACTGCGGGATACGCAGTATTTT. Its translation is CASSQRRVPGLPSLRDTQYF.